Given below is one T cell receptor (beta chain) in context. Its antigen is currently not known. No much larger clonotype is one base removed from it; base qualities were not supplied. TCRbeta CDR3 regions were amplified from genomic DNA by means of the immunoSEQ Assay, a bias-controlled multiplex PCR. The original pipeline was this. The number of nucleated cells in each sample was estimated from the amplification of reference gene primers within the assay. To quantify the absolute abundance of each unique TCRbeta CDR3 rearrangement, sequence reads were collapsed and filtered. For each sample, productive Simpson clonality was calculated by taking the square root of Simpson's diversity index across productive rearrangements. Not all clones reach the TCRdb copy of this immuneACCESS table, which keeps in-frame sequences only. Checked studies attribute under half of the gap to unresolved V genes and leave the rest unexplained. V and J calls and clone size are given by that table; D and trimming were obtained from the DNA. The sample yields over 250,000 clones; approximately 86% were counted once. The top ten hold about an eighth of the sample.

This specimen belongs to a study of blood T cell repertoires in COVID-19 (TCRdb year 2020). Context from the whole study: Samples from collaborators originated in the United States, Italy and Spain and spanned both the acute and convalescent phases of COVID-19. The prospective study material was composed of cDNA or gDNA derived from T cells, B-cell-depleted T cells, or PBMCs. Deeply sampled blood TCRbeta repertoires from subjects exposed to, actively infected with, or recovered from COVID-19 were included in the dataset. A freely available public database, intended as a resource for researchers studying the immune response to SARS-CoV-2, is where the repertoires were released. Samples came from the ongoing ImmuneRACE study (first 160 participants) plus 1,254 subjects from 6 global collaborators. Sample metadata almost always included a de-identified subject ID, COVID-19 status, age in years and sex. Where HLA class I and class II types were available, the types were taken from metadata supplied by the sample provider, not from assay-based typing. General findings and caveats noted by the study authors: How much clinical and demographic metadata was included differed by source and by participant, and the metadata was provided uncurated.

One collaborating source in Seattle enrolled patients while the patients were actively infected and followed the patients over time throughout the course of disease. The collaborating institutions used their own protocols to collect whole blood in K2EDTA tubes. For TCRbeta analysis, collaborators shipped samples as frozen whole blood, isolated PBMCs, or DNA extracted from either of those sample types. The specimen was peripheral blood. The TCR sequence derives from a woman in her 70s with COVID-19, enrolled during active disease.

In nucleotides, the sequence is TGCGCCAGCAGTGAAGTAGGAGGGGGCAATGGCTACACCTTC. This encodes CASSEVGGGNGYTF. The V and J genes are TRBV10-2 and TRBJ1-2, and TRBD1 matches 7 of the central bases. The germline V gene yields WSHSY for CDR1 and SAAADI for CDR2. Trimming leaves V shorter by 3 bases and J shorter by 6 bases, with the junction holding 7 bases beyond the gene matches. There are 14 amino acids in the CDR3, from cysteine to phenylalanine inclusive. Only the CDR3 DNA is retained, 42 bases long and in frame from the first base.